Shown below are 32 T cell receptor beta chains from a single sample sequenced in a study of blood T cell repertoires in COVID-19. Clones were sequenced by immunoSEQ multiplex PCR, and TCRdb holds only the in-frame ones, with some missing. The data contain under 300,000 clones, about 89% of them singletons. Sequenced sample: PBMCs or T cells enriched from blood (not recorded which). These receptors were collected from a woman between 18 and 29 years old who had recovered from COVID-19.

V usage is TRBV5-1 and J usage is TRBJ2-3; D perhaps matches TRBD2 (5 bases). The CDR3 contains 14 residues. Germline V lookup: CDR1 SGHRS, CDR2 YFSETQ. The V and J ends lost 5 bases and 1 base respectively, with 11 bases between them. CDR3 nucleotides: TGCGCCAGCAGACTAGGGCAGGGCACAGATACGCAGTATTTT. Its protein product is CASRLGQGTDTQYF.

The chain carries TRBV9 and TRBJ2-5; maybe TRBD2 (6 bases). The germline V gene has CDR1 SGDLS and CDR2 YYNGEE. Trimming stripped 4 bases from V and 4 bases from J, with 14 bases between. The CDR3 is 14 amino acids. The CDR3: CASSPLGGGETQYF. CDR3 coding DNA: TGTGCCAGCAGCCCTCTCGGGGGTGGAGAGACCCAGTACTTC.

The chain is built from TRBV7-9 and TRBJ2-1; 11 bases fit TRBD2. Germline CDR1 SEHNR, CDR2 FQNEAQ (reference sequence). The CDR3 spans 15 residues. Trimming removed 3 bases from V and 7 bases from J; junction bases left unmatched: 5. The CDR3 DNA reads TGTGCCAGCAGCTTCGTAGCGGGGGGGCCGAATGAGCAGTTCTTC. Amino acids: CASSFVAGGPNEQFF.

The sample holds many counts of this clone. V and J are TRBV4-1 and TRBJ1-2, with D maybe TRBD1 (5 bases). Germline values: CDR1 MGHRA, CDR2 YSYEKL. V was cut by 0 bases and J by 3 bases, with 11 bases left in between. The CDR3 is 15 amino acids. The CDR3 nucleotides read TGCGCCAGCAGCCAAGACAGGGTCAGGGACTATGGCTACACCTTC. It translates to CASSQDRVRDYGYTF.

The gene calls are TRBV3-1 (or the pseudogene TRBV3-2) and TRBJ1-2; tentatively, D is TRBD1 (6 bases). Trimming took 2 bases from V and 4 from J, leaving 14 bases between them. The V gene's germline CDR1 is LGHDT and CDR2 YNNKEL (reference sequence). This CDR3 contains 15 residues. CDR3: CASSQMGAPVYGYTF. The CDR3 nucleotides read TGTGCCAGCAGCCAAATGGGGGCCCCGGTCTATGGCTACACCTTC.

V gene TRBV10-3 combines with J gene TRBJ1-2; 7 bases agree with TRBD1. The CDR3 spans 14 residues. Germline assignment: CDR1 ENHRY and CDR2 SYGVKD. V gave up 6 bases and J gave up 2 bases; unmatched junction bases: 6. CDR3 loop: CAIRQDRVNYGYTF. In DNA form, the CDR3 reads TGTGCCATCAGACAAGACAGGGTAAACTATGGCTACACCTTC.

The chain couples TRBV7-3 to TRBJ2-2; D not certain. The germline CDR1 and CDR2 sequences are SGHTA and FQGTGA. Trimming pared 2 bases from V and 7 bases from J, leaving 11 bases between. The CDR3 consists of 14 residues. The chain's CDR3 is CASSLGLVGGELFF. CDR3 coding DNA: TGTGCCAGCAGCTTAGGTCTGGTCGGCGGGGAGCTGTTTTTT. Variable domain in full (rest from reference TRBV7-3 and TRBJ2-2): GAGVSQTPSNKVTEKGKYVELRCDPISGHTALYWYRQSLGQGPEFLIYFQGTGAADDSGLPNDRFFAVRPEGSVSTLKIQRTERGDSAVYLCASSLGLVGGELFFGEGSRLTVL.

J is TRBJ1-2 and V is TRBV4-1; D is possibly TRBD1 (6 bases). Germline V gene data show CDR1 as MGHRA and CDR2 as YSYEKL. V was cut by 6 bases and J by 8 bases, with 19 bases left in between. This CDR3 has 14 residues. CDR3 nucleotides: TGCGCCAGCAGAATGATAGGGGGGGACCGGGGCTACACCTTC. Translating it yields CASRMIGGDRGYTF.

The chain is built from TRBV5-1 and TRBJ2-1; a possible D gene is TRBD2 (6 bases). The V gene's germline CDR1 is SGHRS and CDR2 YFSETQ. Trimming shortened V by 4 bases and J by 10 bases, and 15 bases separated the two germline ends. The CDR3 loop spans 13 amino acids. The CDR3 coding sequence is TGCGCCAGCAGCCCGACCGCGGGGAAGGAGCAGTTCTTC. Its translation: CASSPTAGKEQFF.

The CDR3 is CASSPHSFSGGSYEQYF. Here the CDR3 DNA reads TGTGCCAGCAGCCCGCATTCTTTTAGCGGGGGATCCTACGAGCAGTACTTC. V usage is TRBV7-3 and J usage is TRBJ2-7, with 9 nucleotides matching TRBD2. CDR3 length: 17 residues. Looked up from germline, CDR1 is SGHTA and CDR2 is FQGTGA. V shed 5 bases and J 1 base; nucleotides not matched to a gene: 12. The entire variable domain, with the rest obtained from reference TRBV7-3 and TRBJ2-7, is as follows: GAGVSQTPSNKVTEKGKYVELRCDPISGHTALYWYRQSLGQGPEFLIYFQGTGAADDSGLPNDRFFAVRPEGSVSTLKIQRTERGDSAVYLCASSPHSFSGGSYEQYFGPGTRLTVT.

The chain is built from TRBV25-1 and TRBJ1-1; tentatively, D is TRBD1 (5 bases). Germline-derived CDR1 and CDR2 are MGHDK and SYGVNS. This CDR3 comprises 13 residues. Deletions cut 7 bases from V and 1 base from J, with 10 bases between. The CDR3 loop is CASIGAGNTEAFF. The DNA for the CDR3 is TGTGCCAGCATTGGGGCAGGGAACACTGAAGCTTTCTTT.

The rearrangement joins TRBV5-5 to TRBJ1-3; TRBD1 aligns across 10 bases. The germline CDR1 and CDR2 sequences are SGHKS and YYEKEE (reference sequence). The length of the CDR3 is 13 residues. V was pared by 2 bases and J by 8 bases, with 1 base of the junction left unmatched. The CDR3: CASSFGQGDTIYF. DNA for the CDR3: TGTGCCAGCAGCTTCGGACAGGGGGACACCATATATTTT.

V and J are TRBV10-3 and TRBJ2-7; 8 bases are shared with TRBD2. Germline lookup yields CDR1 ENHRY and CDR2 SYGVKD. V lost 3 bases, J lost 7 bases, and 8 bases stayed unmatched. This CDR3 is built from 14 residues. CDR3 sequence reads: CAISDGREVGEQYF. The CDR3 DNA is TGTGCCATCAGTGATGGGCGGGAGGTGGGGGAGCAGTACTTC.

V gene TRBV4-1 combines with J gene TRBJ1-6, with D hard to call. This CDR3 has 17 residues. Deletions cut 1 base from V and 9 bases from J, with 19 bases between. Germline lookup yields CDR1 MGHRA and CDR2 YSYEKL. The CDR3 here is CASSQGRQANGGSPLHF. The CDR3 DNA follows: TGCGCCAGCAGCCAAGGGCGTCAGGCCAACGGTGGTTCACCCCTCCACTTT.

Comment on this clone: A junction end diverges from the germline sequence, so it may reflect a read error. The rearrangement links TRBV7-6 to TRBJ1-3, with D possibly TRBD1 on 6 matching bases. Germline CDR1 reads SGHVS; CDR2 reads FNYEAQ. The CDR3 runs to 11 residues. CDR3 nucleotide sequence: TGTGCCAGCAGCTTCGGGGACATAAGCTTCTTT. This codes for CASSFGDISFF.

The chain employs TRBV6-6 and TRBJ2-5, with 8 positions matching TRBD1. This CDR3 has 15 residues. After removal of 8 bases from V and 5 bases from J, the junction contained 13 bases not matched to a gene. Looked up from germline, CDR1 is MNHNY and CDR2 is SVGAGI (reference sequence). This chain's CDR3 is CASGETGARGETQYF. DNA of the CDR3: TGTGCCAGCGGAGAGACAGGGGCCCGTGGGGAGACCCAGTACTTC.

This chain links TRBV6-2 or TRBV6-3 with TRBJ2-1, with 10 nucleotides matching TRBD2. The V segment lost 6 bases and the J segment 4 bases; nucleotides outside the gene matches: 9. Germline V CDR1 and CDR2: MNHEY, SVGEGT. The CDR3 contains 16 residues. The CDR3 protein is CASSHGLAELYNEQFF. CDR3 sequence (DNA): TGTGCCAGCAGCCACGGACTAGCGGAGTTATACAATGAGCAGTTCTTC.

The chain carries TRBV10-3 and TRBJ2-1; TRBD2 agrees at 15 bases. CDR1 and CDR2 (germline): ENHRY, SYGVKD. CDR3 size: 16 residues. J was trimmed by 4 bases and V by 6 bases; bases with no gene match: 4. CDR3 coding DNA: TGTGCCATCAGGGGGACTAGCGGGGGGAATTACAATGAGCAGTTCTTC. It translates to CAIRGTSGGNYNEQFF.

The chain carries TRBV5-8 and TRBJ1-2; 7 bases are shared with TRBD1. Germline trimming cut 4 bases from V and 4 bases from J; bases unmatched to any gene: 10. The CDR3 sequence is 15 residues long. CDR1 is SGHTS and CDR2 is YDEGEE in the germline V gene. The CDR3 coding sequence is TGTGCCAGCAGCGCCTACAGGGGTTTATCCTATGGCTACACCTTC. Protein: CASSAYRGLSYGYTF.

This chain joins TRBV2 and TRBJ1-1; TRBD1 might be the D (5 bases). The V gene's germline CDR1 is SNHLY and CDR2 FYNNEI. The V end lost 3 bases, the J end lost 5 bases, and 16 bases lay between the germline ends. CDR3 length equals 15 residues. The CDR3 loop reads CASSDRWAGSTEAFF. The CDR3 coding sequence is TGTGCCAGCAGTGACCGCTGGGCAGGGTCGACTGAAGCTTTCTTT. Supplemented by reference TRBV2 and TRBJ1-1, the full variable domain reads EPEVTQTPSHQVTQMGQEVILRCVPISNHLYFYWYRQILGQKVEFLVSFYNNEISEKSEIFDDQFSVERPDGSNFTLKIRSTKLEDSAMYFCASSDRWAGSTEAFFGQGTRLTVV.

The rearrangement links TRBV7-9 to TRBJ1-4; unclear D gene. CDR1 and CDR2 (germline): SEHNR, FQNEAQ (reference sequence). The CDR3 extends over 16 amino acids. V was shortened by 5 bases and J by 0 bases, with 13 bases between the two germline ends. CDR3 amino acids: CASSNFRGPTNEKLFF. CDR3 sequence (DNA): TGTGCCAGCAGCAACTTTCGAGGGCCAACTAATGAAAAACTGTTTTTT.

The chain joins TRBV4-1 to TRBJ2-1; 15 bases agree with TRBD2. Germline V lookup: CDR1 MGHRA, CDR2 YSYEKL. The junction had 6 bases not matched to a gene; V was cut back by 3 bases and J by 9 bases. The CDR3 loop spans 16 amino acids. CDR3 nucleotides: TGCGCCAGCAGCCAGGGAGGGACTAGCGGGAGGCTTGAGCAGTTCTTC. This translates into CASSQGGTSGRLEQFF.

The chain carries TRBV29-1 and TRBJ2-4; D unclear. V was shortened by 6 bases and J by 8 bases, with 11 bases between the two germline ends. Germline CDR1 reads SQVTM; CDR2 reads ANQGSEA. The CDR3 runs 11 residues. Written as DNA, the CDR3 is TGCAGCGTCGTGACGGCGGACATTCAGTACTTC. Amino acids: CSVVTADIQYF.

This clone was picked up one time. The chain uses TRBV3-1 (or the pseudogene TRBV3-2) and TRBJ2-7; 8 nucleotides line up with TRBD1. CDR1 LGHDT and CDR2 YNNKEL come from the germline V gene (reference sequence). There are 15 residues in the CDR3. Trimming at V came to 1 base and at J to 6 bases, leaving 8 bases not matched to a gene. CDR3 loop: CASSQGTGRFGEQYF. The CDR3 DNA is TGTGCCAGCAGCCAAGGGACAGGGCGTTTCGGCGAGCAGTACTTC.

The chain has TRBV11-3 and TRBJ2-2; TRBD1 matches at 8 bases. The CDR3 totals 17 residues. Trimming removed 3 bases from V and 3 bases from J; junction bases left unmatched: 9. The germline V gene encodes CDR1 SGHNT and CDR2 YENEEA. The CDR3 bases are TGTGCCAGCAGCTTGCCCGGACAGGGCTCGTACACCGGGGAGCTGTTTTTT. Its translation is CASSLPGQGSYTGELFF. The full variable domain, completed using reference TRBV11-3 and TRBJ2-2, is EAGVVQSPRYKIIEKKQPVAFWCNPISGHNTLYWYLQNLGQGPELLIRYENEEAVDDSQLPKDRFSAERLKGVDSTLKIQPAELGDSAVYLCASSLPGQGSYTGELFFGEGSRLTVL.

V usage is TRBV2 and J usage is TRBJ2-1, with D perhaps TRBD2 (5 bases). V was shortened by 7 bases and J by 2 bases, with 12 bases between the two germline ends. CDR1 SNHLY and CDR2 FYNNEI come from the germline V gene. This CDR3 spans 14 amino acids. Written as DNA, the CDR3 is TGTGCCAGCAACCAACTAGAACCCTACAATGAGCAGTTCTTC. Amino acid sequence: CASNQLEPYNEQFF.

The chain joins TRBV24-1 to TRBJ2-3; 7 positions agree with TRBD2. This CDR3 comprises 15 residues. J gave up 1 base and V 5 bases, and 5 bases lay outside the gene matches. Germline V CDR1 and CDR2: KGHDR, SFDVKD. The CDR3 loop is CATSVRGGGTDTQYF. The CDR3 DNA reads as TGTGCCACCAGTGTGCGCGGGGGAGGCACAGATACGCAGTATTTT.

This chain joins TRBV15 and TRBJ1-2, with 10 bases fitting TRBD1. The junction had 15 bases not matched to a gene; V was cut back by 1 base and J by 4 bases. This CDR3 region has 19 residues. The germline CDR1 and CDR2 sequences are LNHNV and YYDKDF (reference sequence). The CDR3 loop reads CATSRVSKTGGENIYGYTF. CDR3 in DNA: TGTGCCACCAGCAGAGTTTCCAAGACAGGGGGCGAAAATATCTATGGCTACACCTTC.

The chain uses TRBV4-3 and TRBJ2-5, with TRBD1 as a possible D gene (6 bases). Per the germline V gene, CDR1 is LGHNA and CDR2 is YSLEER. V lost 0 bases to trimming and J lost 4 bases, with 15 bases between them. The CDR3 totals 16 residues. The CDR3 bases are TGCGCCAGCAGCCAAGAAGGGGGAGCAGCGGCAGAGACCCAGTACTTC. This encodes CASSQEGGAAAETQYF.

A single count supports this clone. CDR3 sequence: CSAPPGYGYTF. CDR3 in DNA: TGCAGTGCCCCCCCCGGGTATGGCTACACCTTC. The chain employs TRBV20-1 and TRBJ1-2, with D unresolved. V gave up 6 bases and J gave up 5 bases, with 10 bases separating them. The CDR3 extends over 11 amino acids. Germline values: CDR1 DFQATT, CDR2 SNEGSKA (reference sequence).

The chain carries TRBV13 and TRBJ2-1, with 7 bases that match TRBD2. The CDR3 runs to 14 residues. Germline V gene sequence: CDR1 PRHDT, CDR2 FYEKMQ (reference sequence). The V gene end was trimmed by 3 bases and the J gene end by 9 bases; junction bases not matched to a gene: 8. This CDR3 is CASSFLTSSAEQFF. Here the CDR3 DNA reads TGTGCCAGCAGCTTCTTGACTAGCAGCGCTGAGCAGTTCTTC.

This chain links TRBV10-2 with TRBJ2-1, with 7 bases fitting TRBD1. Germline V gives CDR1 WSHSY, CDR2 SAAADI. V trimming: 7 bases; J trimming: 10 bases; junction bases outside the gene matches: 10. The CDR3 consists of 13 residues. The chain's CDR3 is CASTEDRVDEQFF. Written as DNA, the CDR3 is TGCGCCAGCACTGAAGACAGGGTCGACGAGCAGTTCTTC.